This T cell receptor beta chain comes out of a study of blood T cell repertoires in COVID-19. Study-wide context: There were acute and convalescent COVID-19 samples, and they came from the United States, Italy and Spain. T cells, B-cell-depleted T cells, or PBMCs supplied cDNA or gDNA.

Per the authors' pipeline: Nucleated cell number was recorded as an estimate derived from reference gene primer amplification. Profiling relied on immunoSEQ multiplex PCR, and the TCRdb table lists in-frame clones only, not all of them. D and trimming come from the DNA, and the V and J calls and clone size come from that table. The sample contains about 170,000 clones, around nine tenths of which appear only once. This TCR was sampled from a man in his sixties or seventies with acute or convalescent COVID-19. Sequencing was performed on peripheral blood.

Here the CDR3 DNA reads TGCAGCGTTGGCCCGACTAGCGGGAGCAGGTCCTACAATGAGCAGTTCTTC. Translation gives CSVGPTSGSRSYNEQFF. The chain joins TRBV29-1 to TRBJ2-1; 12 bases are shared with TRBD2. V shed 4 bases, J shed 1 base, and the junction held 8 bases outside the gene matches. The CDR3 has 17 residues. Germline CDR1 SQVTM, CDR2 ANQGSEA.